This T cell receptor beta chain was retrieved from a study of shared clonotypes between healthy human individuals. About this clone itself: This may arise from a read error, as a much more abundant clone is one base away.

Generated by immunoSEQ multiplex PCR, the TCRdb table keeps only in-frame clones and is missing some. The table includes approximately 470,000 clones, almost 80% detected once. This CDR3 is built from 11 residues. Germline lookup yields CDR1 SGHTA and CDR2 FQGTGA. Trimming took 1 base from V and 5 from J, leaving 0 bases between them. This TCR came from a woman aged 40 to 50 in good health. Some clones in this sample may be carry-over from other donors' samples. The sequencing input was PBMCs. V and J are TRBV7-3 and TRBJ2-1, with D hard to call. CDR3 nucleotide sequence: TGTGCCAGCAGCTTAAACAATGAGCAGTTCTTC. It is translated as CASSLNNEQFF.